Listed below are T cell receptor beta chains from one sample, sequenced in a study of blood T cell repertoires in COVID-19. Assay: immunoSEQ multiplex PCR; the TCRdb copy retains only in-frame clones and omits some. Found here are fewer than 300,000 clones, around 81% of them singletons; the top ten hold 15% to 18%. Sequencing was carried out using peripheral blood. The receptors shown here come from a person aged 65 to 79 with COVID-19, enrolled during active disease. CDR3s leave out the opening cysteine and the closing phenylalanine or tryptophan. Fields, in order: J gene, V gene, CDR3 protein.

TRBJ2-2,TRBV29-1,SVGVQGANTGELF
TRBJ2-1,TRBV29-1,SVGQGLAGGIGNEQF
TRBJ1-6,TRBV7-2,ASSLEGQGHSPLH
TRBJ1-4,TRBV5-4,ASSLRGTGSEKLF
TRBJ1-3,TRBV11-2,ASSFPSGNTIY
TRBJ2-7,TRBV15,ATSRDRGRGHEQY
TRBJ2-5,TRBV19,ASSTQGGRETQY
TRBJ2-7,TRBV7-2,ASSVLAGAAYEQY
TRBJ1-1,TRBV6-4,ASRLLVRSTEAF
TRBJ1-6,TRBV19,ASSVRPRGWPPLH
TRBJ2-3,TRBV2,ASSEGLGLATTGDTQY
TRBJ1-6,TRBV3-1/TRBV3-2,ASSPSGTGLSPLH
TRBJ1-4,TRBV29-1,SVRGTGATNEKLF
TRBJ2-7,TRBV2,ASILSYEQY
TRBJ1-4,TRBV6-5,ASLRQRTANEKLF
TRBJ1-3,TRBV3-1/TRBV3-2,ASSQPPTGLGGNTIY
TRBJ2-3,TRBV7-3,ASSLGDTSTDTQY
TRBJ2-7,TRBV28,ASRPPGTGEYEQY
TRBJ1-2,TRBV5-1,ASSLVGGSYGYT
TRBJ2-4,TRBV30,AWSGSGIAKNIQY